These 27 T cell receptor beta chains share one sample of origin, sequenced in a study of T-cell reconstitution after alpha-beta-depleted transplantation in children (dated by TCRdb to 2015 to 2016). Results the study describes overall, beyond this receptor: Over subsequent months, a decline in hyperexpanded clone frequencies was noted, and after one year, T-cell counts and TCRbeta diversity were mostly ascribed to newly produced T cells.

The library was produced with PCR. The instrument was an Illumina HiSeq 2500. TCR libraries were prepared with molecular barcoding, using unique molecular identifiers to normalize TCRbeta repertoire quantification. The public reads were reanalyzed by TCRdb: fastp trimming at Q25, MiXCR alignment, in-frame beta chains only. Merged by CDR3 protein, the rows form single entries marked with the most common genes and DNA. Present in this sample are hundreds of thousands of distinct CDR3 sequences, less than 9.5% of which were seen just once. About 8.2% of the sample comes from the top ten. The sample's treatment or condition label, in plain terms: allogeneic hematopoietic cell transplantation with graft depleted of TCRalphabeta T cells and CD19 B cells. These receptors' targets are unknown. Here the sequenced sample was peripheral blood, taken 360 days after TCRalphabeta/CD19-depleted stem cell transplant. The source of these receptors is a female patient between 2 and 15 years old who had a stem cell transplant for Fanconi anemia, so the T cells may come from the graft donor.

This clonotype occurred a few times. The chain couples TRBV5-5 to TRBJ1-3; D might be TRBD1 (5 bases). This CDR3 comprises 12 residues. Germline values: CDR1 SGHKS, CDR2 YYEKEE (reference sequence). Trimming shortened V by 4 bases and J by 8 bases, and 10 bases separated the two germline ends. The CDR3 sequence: CASSRGADTIYF. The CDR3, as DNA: TGTGCCAGCAGCCGCGGGGCTGACACCATATATTTT.

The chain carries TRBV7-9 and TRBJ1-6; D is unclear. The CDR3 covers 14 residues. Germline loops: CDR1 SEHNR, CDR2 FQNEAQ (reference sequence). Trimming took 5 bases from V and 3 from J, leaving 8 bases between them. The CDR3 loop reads CASSREGYNSPLHF. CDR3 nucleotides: TGTGCCAGCAGCCGGGAGGGCTATAATTCACCCCTCCACTTT.

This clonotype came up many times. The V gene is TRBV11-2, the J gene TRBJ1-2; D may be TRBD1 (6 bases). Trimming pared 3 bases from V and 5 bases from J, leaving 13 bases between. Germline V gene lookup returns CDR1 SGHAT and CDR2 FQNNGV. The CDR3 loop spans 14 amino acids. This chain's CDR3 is CASSLTGTRYGYTF. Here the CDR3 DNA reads TGTGCCAGCAGCTTGACAGGCACCCGTTATGGCTACACCTTC.

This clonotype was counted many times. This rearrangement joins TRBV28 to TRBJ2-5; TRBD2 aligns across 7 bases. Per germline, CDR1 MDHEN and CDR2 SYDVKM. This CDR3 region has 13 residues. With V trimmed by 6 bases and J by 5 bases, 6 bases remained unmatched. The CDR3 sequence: CASRVPRGETQYF. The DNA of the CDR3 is TGTGCCAGCAGAGTCCCGCGGGGGGAGACCCAGTACTTC.

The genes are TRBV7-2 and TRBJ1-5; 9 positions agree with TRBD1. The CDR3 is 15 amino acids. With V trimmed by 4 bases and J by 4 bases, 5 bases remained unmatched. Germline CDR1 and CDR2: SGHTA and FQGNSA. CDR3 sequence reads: CASSSAGTGNQPQHF. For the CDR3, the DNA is TGTGCCAGCAGCTCAGCCGGGACAGGGAATCAGCCCCAGCATTTT.

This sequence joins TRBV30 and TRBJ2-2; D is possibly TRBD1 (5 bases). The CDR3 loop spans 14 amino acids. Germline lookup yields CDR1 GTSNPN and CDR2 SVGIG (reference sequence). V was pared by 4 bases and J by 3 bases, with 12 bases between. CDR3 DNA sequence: TGTGCCTGGACCCCTGGGGCAGACACCGGGGAGCTGTTTTTT. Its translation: CAWTPGADTGELFF.

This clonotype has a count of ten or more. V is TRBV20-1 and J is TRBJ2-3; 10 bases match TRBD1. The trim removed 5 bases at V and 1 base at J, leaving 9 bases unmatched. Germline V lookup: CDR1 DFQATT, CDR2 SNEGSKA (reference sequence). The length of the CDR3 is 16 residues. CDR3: CSASTGGWVRTDTQYF. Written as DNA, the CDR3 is TGCAGTGCTTCGACAGGGGGCTGGGTTCGCACAGATACGCAGTATTTT.

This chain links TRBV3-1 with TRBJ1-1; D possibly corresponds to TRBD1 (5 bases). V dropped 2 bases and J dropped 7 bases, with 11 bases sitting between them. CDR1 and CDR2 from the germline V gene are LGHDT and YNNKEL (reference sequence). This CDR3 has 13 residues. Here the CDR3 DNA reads TGTGCCAGCAGCCAATCGCCGGGACTTGAAGCTTTCTTT. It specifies CASSQSPGLEAFF.

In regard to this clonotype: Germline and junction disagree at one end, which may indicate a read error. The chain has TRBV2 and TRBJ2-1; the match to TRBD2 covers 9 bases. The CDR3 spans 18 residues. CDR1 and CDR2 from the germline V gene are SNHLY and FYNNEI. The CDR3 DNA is TGTGCCCTCAGTTTCCCCGTGGGTTCGCGGGGGGGCTACTATGAGCAGTTCTTC. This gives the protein CALSFPVGSRGGYYEQFF.

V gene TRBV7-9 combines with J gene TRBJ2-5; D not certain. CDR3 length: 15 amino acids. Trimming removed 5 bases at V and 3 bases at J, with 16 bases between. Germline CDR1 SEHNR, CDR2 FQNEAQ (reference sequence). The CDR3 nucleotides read TGTGCCAGCAGCCCCAGTCTAGGAGTCGAAGAGACCCAGTACTTC. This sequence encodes CASSPSLGVEETQYF.

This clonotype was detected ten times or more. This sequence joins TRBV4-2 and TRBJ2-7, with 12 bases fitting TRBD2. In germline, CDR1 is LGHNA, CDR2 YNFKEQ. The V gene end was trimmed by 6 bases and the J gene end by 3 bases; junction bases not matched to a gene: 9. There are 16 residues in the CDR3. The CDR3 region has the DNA TGTGCCAGCAGGCCTCACACGGGACTAGCGGGCTACGAGCAGTACTTC. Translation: CASRPHTGLAGYEQYF.

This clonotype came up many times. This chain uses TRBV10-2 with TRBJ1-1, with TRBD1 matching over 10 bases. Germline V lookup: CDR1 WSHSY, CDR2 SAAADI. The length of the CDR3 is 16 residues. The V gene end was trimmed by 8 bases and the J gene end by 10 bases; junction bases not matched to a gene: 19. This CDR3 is CASAVPGQGLVIGAFF. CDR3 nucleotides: TGCGCCAGCGCGGTCCCGGGACAGGGGCTGGTAATCGGAGCTTTCTTT.

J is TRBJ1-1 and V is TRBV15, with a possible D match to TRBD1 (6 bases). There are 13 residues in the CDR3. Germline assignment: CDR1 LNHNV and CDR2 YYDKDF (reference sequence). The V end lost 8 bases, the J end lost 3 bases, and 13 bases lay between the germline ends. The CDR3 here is CATEQGEDTEAFF. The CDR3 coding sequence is TGTGCCACCGAACAGGGAGAGGACACTGAAGCTTTCTTT.

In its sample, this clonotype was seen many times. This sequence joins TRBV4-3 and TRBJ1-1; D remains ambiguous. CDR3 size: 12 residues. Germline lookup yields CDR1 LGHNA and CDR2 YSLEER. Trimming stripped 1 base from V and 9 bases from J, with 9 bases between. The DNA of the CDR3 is TGCGCCAGCAGCCAAGCGAAGGGTAAAGCTTTCTTT. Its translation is CASSQAKGKAFF.

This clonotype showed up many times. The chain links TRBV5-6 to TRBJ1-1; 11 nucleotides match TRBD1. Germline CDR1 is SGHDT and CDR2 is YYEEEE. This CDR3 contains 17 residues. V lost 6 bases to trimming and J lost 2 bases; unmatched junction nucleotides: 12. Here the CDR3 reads CASTHFRDRGYNTEAFF. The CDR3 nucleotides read TGTGCCAGCACGCACTTTAGGGACAGGGGGTACAACACTGAAGCTTTCTTT.

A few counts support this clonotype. CDR3 in amino acids: CASRSVPGQANYGYTF. The CDR3, as DNA: TGTGCCAGCAGATCAGTCCCGGGACAGGCCAACTATGGCTACACCTTC. The rearrangement joins TRBV12-3 or TRBV12-4 to TRBJ1-2; 8 bases are a match to TRBD1. Trimming removed 6 bases from V and 2 bases from J; junction bases left unmatched: 11. The CDR3 contains 16 residues.

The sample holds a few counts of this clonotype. CDR3: CASRVLNEQYF. The CDR3 DNA reads TGTGCCAGCAGGGTCCTCAATGAGCAGTACTTC. The J gene is TRBJ2-7, the V gene TRBV7-2, with D unclear. The CDR3 is made up of 11 amino acids. From germline, CDR1 is SGHTA and CDR2 FQGNSA. Trimming took 6 bases from V and 7 from J, leaving 10 bases between them.

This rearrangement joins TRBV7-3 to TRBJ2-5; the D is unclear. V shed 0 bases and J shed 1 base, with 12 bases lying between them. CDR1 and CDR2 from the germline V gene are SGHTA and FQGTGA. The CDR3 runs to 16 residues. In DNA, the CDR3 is TGTGCCAGCAGCTTAACAGGTTACCCGTCCCAAGAGACCCAGTACTTC. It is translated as CASSLTGYPSQETQYF.

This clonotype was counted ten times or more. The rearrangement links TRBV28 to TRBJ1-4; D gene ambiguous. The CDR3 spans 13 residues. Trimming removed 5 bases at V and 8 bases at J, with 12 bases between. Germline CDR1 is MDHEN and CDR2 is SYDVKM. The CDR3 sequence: CASSRWLDEKLFF. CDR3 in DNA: TGTGCCAGCAGTCGCTGGTTGGACGAAAAACTGTTTTTT.

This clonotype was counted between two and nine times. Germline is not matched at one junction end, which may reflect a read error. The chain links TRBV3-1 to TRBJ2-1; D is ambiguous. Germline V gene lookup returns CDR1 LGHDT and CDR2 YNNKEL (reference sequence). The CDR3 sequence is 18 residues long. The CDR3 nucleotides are TGTGCCACCAGCCATCCGGACGGGCCCGATGTTTCCTACAATGAGCAGTTCTTC. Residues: CATSHPDGPDVSYNEQFF.

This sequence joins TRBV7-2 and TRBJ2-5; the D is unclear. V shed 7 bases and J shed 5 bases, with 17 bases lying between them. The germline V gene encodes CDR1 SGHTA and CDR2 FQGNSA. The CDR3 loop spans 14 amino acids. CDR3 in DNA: TGTGCCAGCACCTCCCTAACCGGGTGGGAGACCCAGTACTTC. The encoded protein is CASTSLTGWETQYF.

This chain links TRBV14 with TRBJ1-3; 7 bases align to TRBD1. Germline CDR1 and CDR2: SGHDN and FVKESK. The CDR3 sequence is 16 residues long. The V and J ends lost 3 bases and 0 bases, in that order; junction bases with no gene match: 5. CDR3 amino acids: CASSHRQGLSGNTIYF. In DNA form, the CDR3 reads TGTGCCAGCAGCCACAGACAGGGCCTCTCTGGAAACACCATATATTTT.

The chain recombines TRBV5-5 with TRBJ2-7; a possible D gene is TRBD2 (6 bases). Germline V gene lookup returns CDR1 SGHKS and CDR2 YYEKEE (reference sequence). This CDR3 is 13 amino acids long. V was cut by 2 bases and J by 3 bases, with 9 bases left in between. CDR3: CASSLGTFYEQYV. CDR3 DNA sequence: TGTGCCAGCAGCTTAGGGACTTTCTACGAGCAGTACGTC.

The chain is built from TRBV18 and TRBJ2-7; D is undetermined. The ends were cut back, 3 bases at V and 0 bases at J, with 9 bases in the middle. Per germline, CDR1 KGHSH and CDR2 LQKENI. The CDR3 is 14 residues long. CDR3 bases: TGTGCCAGCTCACCTTACACGCTCTCCTACGAGCAGTACTTC. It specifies CASSPYTLSYEQYF. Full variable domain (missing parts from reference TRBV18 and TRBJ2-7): NAGVMQNPRHLVRRRGQEARLRCSPMKGHSHVYWYRQLPEEGLKFMVYLQKENIIDESGMPKERFSAEFPKEGPSILRIQQVVRGDSAAYFCASSPYTLSYEQYFGPGTRLTVT.

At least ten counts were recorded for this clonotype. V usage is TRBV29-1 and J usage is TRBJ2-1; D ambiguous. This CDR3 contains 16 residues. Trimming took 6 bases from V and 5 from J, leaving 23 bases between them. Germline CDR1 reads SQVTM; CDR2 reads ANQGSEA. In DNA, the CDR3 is TGCAGCGTCCTTTCGGTTGCCTCTCAATACAACAATGAGCAGTTCTTC. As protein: CSVLSVASQYNNEQFF.

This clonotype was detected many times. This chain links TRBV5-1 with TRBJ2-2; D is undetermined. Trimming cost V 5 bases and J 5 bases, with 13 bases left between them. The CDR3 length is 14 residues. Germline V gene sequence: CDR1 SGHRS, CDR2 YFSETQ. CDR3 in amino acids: CASSRQMGTGELFF. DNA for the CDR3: TGCGCCAGCAGTCGACAAATGGGAACCGGGGAGCTGTTTTTT.

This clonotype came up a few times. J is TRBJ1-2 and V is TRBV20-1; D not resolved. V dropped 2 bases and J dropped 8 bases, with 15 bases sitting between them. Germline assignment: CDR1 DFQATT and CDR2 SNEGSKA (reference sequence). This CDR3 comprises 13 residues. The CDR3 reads CSARIPTGGGYTF. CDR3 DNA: TGCAGTGCTAGAATCCCTACCGGCGGGGGCTACACCTTC.